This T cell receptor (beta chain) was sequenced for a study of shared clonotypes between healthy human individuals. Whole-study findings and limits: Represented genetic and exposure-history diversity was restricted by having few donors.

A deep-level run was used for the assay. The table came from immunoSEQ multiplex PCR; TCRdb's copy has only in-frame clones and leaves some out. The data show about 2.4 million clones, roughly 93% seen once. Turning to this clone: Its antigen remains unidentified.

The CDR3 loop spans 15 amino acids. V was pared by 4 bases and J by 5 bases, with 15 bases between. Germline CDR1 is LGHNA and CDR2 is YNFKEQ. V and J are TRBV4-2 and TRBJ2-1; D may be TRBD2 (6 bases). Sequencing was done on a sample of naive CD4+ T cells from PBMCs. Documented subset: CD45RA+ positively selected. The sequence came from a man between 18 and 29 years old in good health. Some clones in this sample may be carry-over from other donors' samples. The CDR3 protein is CASSRQGLPHNEQFF. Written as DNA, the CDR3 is TGTGCCAGCAGCCGGCAGGGACTCCCCCACAATGAGCAGTTCTTC.